The rows below give T cell receptor beta chains drawn from one sample of a study of technical replicates of blood from a handful of donors. Clones were read by immunoSEQ multiplex PCR, and TCRdb kept only the in-frame ones, dropping some. The sample yields some 80,000 clones, about 94% seen once. The sequenced material came from T cells isolated from PBMCs. Receptors were obtained from a human donor in good health. Both conserved end residues are part of each CDR3. A D gene is named only where the DNA matches it firmly. The size of a clone is reported for some rows only, either as once, few or many, or as a class for expanded clones.

TRBD1 | 14 | TRBJ1-2 | TRBV2 | once | CASSPPGQGDGYTF | TGTGCCAGCAGTCCCCCAGGACAGGGGGACGGCTACACCTTC
. | 13 | TRBJ1-1 | TRBV9 | . | CASSVRRNTEAFF | TGTGCCAGCAGCGTACGGAGAAACACTGAAGCTTTCTTT
. | 13 | TRBJ2-7 | TRBV27 | . | CASSLSQGNEQYF | TGTGCCAGCAGTTTGAGTCAGGGTAACGAGCAGTACTTC
. | 15 | TRBJ2-1 | TRBV25-1 | . | CASSEWTLSYNEQFF | TGTGCCAGCAGTGAATGGACACTCTCCTACAATGAGCAGTTCTTC
TRBD2 | 17 | TRBJ2-5 | TRBV4-1 | . | CASSPRLAGGPMETQYF | TGCGCCAGCAGCCCAAGACTAGCGGGAGGGCCTATGGAGACCCAGTACTTC
TRBD1 | 19 | TRBJ2-2 | TRBV9 | once | CASSGGQGPQGMNTGELFF | TGTGCCAGCAGCGGTGGACAGGGGCCGCAGGGCATGAACACCGGGGAGCTGTTTTTT
. | 13 | TRBJ1-2 | TRBV7-3 | . | CASSRGHTEGYTF | TGTGCCAGCAGCAGAGGACACACGGAAGGCTACACCTTC
TRBD2 | 16 | TRBJ2-3 | TRBV11-2 | once | CASSSWAGGHTDTQYF | TGTGCCAGCAGCTCTTGGGCGGGAGGGCACACAGATACGCAGTATTTT
TRBD1 | 16 | TRBJ1-2 | TRBV13 | . | CASSIPRDRGIYGYTF | TGTGCCAGCAGCATCCCCCGGGACAGGGGTATCTATGGCTACACCTTC
. | 15 | TRBJ1-2 | TRBV7-3 | . | CASSLMVGDSYGYTF | TGTGCCAGCAGCTTAATGGTAGGGGACTCCTATGGCTACACCTTC
. | 13 | TRBJ2-1 | TRBV5-6 | . | CASSLIVDNEQFF | TGTGCCAGCAGCTTGATAGTAGACAATGAGCAGTTCTTC
. | 9 | TRBJ1-1 | TRBV29-1 | . | CSDGGIAFF | TGCAGCGATGGAGGTATAGCTTTCTTT
TRBD2 | 16 | TRBJ2-7 | TRBV7-8 | . | CASSLDRTSVSYEQYF | TGTGCCAGCAGCTTGGATCGGACTAGCGTCTCCTACGAGCAGTACTTC
TRBD1 | 15 | TRBJ1-5 | TRBV5-1 | once | CASSPGTDSNQPQHF | TGCGCCAGCAGCCCCGGGACAGATAGCAATCAGCCCCAGCATTTT
. | 14 | TRBJ2-7 | TRBV29-1 | once | CSCMLGLGAYEQYF | TGCAGCTGTATGTTGGGACTTGGGGCTTACGAGCAGTACTTC
. | 9 | TRBJ2-7 | TRBV6-7 | . | CAIERGRYF | TGTGCCATCGAGAGAGGTCGGTACTTC
TRBD1 | 18 | TRBJ1-2 | TRBV4-2 | . | CASSQDITPGQGVFGYTF | TGTGCCAGCAGCCAAGATATTACGCCCGGACAGGGAGTTTTTGGCTACACCTTC
. | 14 | TRBJ1-1 | TRBV10-1 | . | CASRVHGDCTEAFF | TGCGCCAGCAGGGTACATGGGGACTGCACTGAAGCTTTCTTT
. | 13 | TRBJ1-3 | TRBV5-6 | . | CASSSTAGNTIYF | TGTGCCAGCAGTTCGACAGCTGGAAACACCATATATTTT
. | 14 | TRBJ2-1 | TRBV7-3 | . | CASSKVEVPNEQFF | TGTGCCAGCAGTAAGGTGGAGGTTCCTAATGAGCAGTTCTTC
TRBD2 | 18 | TRBJ2-1 | TRBV10-1 | . | CASSESGRWGRSYNEQFF | TGCGCCAGCAGTGAGAGCGGGAGATGGGGACGGTCCTACAATGAGCAGTTCTTC
. | 14 | TRBJ1-3 | TRBV9 | once | CASSFTPGGNTIYF | TGTGCCAGCAGCTTCACACCGGGAGGAAACACCATATATTTT
. | 13 | TRBJ1-5 | TRBV29-1 | . | CSVVVSFNQPQHF | TGCAGCGTTGTAGTGTCGTTTAATCAGCCCCAGCATTTT
TRBD2 | 16 | TRBJ2-7 | TRBV28 | . | CASSLRWLAGRYEQYF | TGTGCCAGCAGTTTACGGTGGCTAGCGGGGCGCTACGAGCAGTACTTC
. | 13 | TRBJ1-1 | TRBV18 | . | CASSPPGDTEAFF | TGTGCCAGCTCACCACCAGGAGACACTGAAGCTTTCTTT
TRBD1 | 15 | TRBJ2-5 | TRBV7-3 | . | CASSLGGQGKETQYF | TGTGCCAGCAGCTTAGGGGGACAGGGTAAAGAGACCCAGTACTTC
. | 13 | TRBJ2-7 | TRBV27 | . | CASSFSRIYEQYF | TGTGCCAGCAGTTTTTCGCGAATCTACGAGCAGTACTTC
TRBD2 | 13 | TRBJ2-7 | TRBV29-1 | . | CSVEKRGKYEQYF | TGCAGCGTTGAAAAGCGGGGCAAGTACGAGCAGTACTTC
TRBD1 | 16 | TRBJ2-2 | TRBV2 | . | CASVSSGTENTGELFF | TGTGCCAGCGTATCTAGTGGGACAGAGAACACCGGGGAGCTGTTTTTT
TRBD2 | 15 | TRBJ2-7 | TRBV2 | . | CASRESSGISYEQYF | TGTGCCAGCAGGGAAAGTAGCGGGATCTCCTACGAGCAGTACTTC
TRBD1 | 15 | TRBJ2-7 | TRBV9 | . | CASSASGQLTYEQYF | TGTGCCAGCAGCGCCTCGGGACAGCTAACCTACGAGCAGTACTTC
. | 16 | TRBJ2-1 | TRBV6-6 | once | CASIDFPLLTYNEQFF | TGTGCCAGCATTGACTTCCCGCTTCTTACCTACAATGAGCAGTTCTTC
TRBD1 | 14 | TRBJ2-7 | TRBV5-1 | . | CASSRDRVKYEQYF | TGCGCCAGCAGTCGGGACAGAGTCAAGTACGAGCAGTACTTC
TRBD2 | 15 | TRBJ2-7 | TRBV19 | . | CASSSSGSGTYEQYF | TGTGCCAGTAGTAGTAGCGGGTCAGGCACCTACGAGCAGTACTTC
TRBD2 | 15 | TRBJ2-3 | TRBV6-4 | . | CASSDGGSGADTQYF | TGTGCCAGCAGTGACGGCGGGAGCGGGGCAGATACGCAGTATTTT
. | 15 | TRBJ2-2 | TRBV6-5 | . | CASSYSTGTTGELFF | TGTGCCAGCAGTTACTCGACGGGTACCACCGGGGAGCTGTTTTTT
. | 11 | TRBJ2-3 | TRBV28 | . | CASTTVDTQYF | TGTGCCAGCACCACAGTCGATACGCAGTATTTT
. | 13 | TRBJ2-7 | TRBV27 | . | CASSWRENYEQYF | TGTGCCAGCAGTTGGAGGGAAAACTACGAGCAGTACTTC
. | 13 | TRBJ2-7 | TRBV6-5 | . | CASRIAVDYEQYF | TGTGCCAGCAGGATAGCGGTAGACTACGAGCAGTACTTC